This TCR beta chain was documented in a study of T cells in localized non-small cell lung cancer. Study-wide points: Uninvolved nearby lung showed the greatest T cell clonality, exceeding that found in tumor. Because only a single region of the tumor was sequenced, heterogeneity remains possible. Elevated circulating T cell density in blood was associated with longer overall survival. Paired adjacent lung recovered a median around 62 of the top 100 tumor clones.

The CDR3 consists of 13 residues. Germline V gene sequence: CDR1 SGHRS, CDR2 YFSETQ. Trimming removed 4 bases from V and 7 bases from J, with 9 bases in between. Of note for this clone: Antigen unknown.

The table came from immunoSEQ multiplex PCR; TCRdb's copy has only in-frame clones and leaves some out. This sample yields under 35,000 clones, of which roughly 90% are seen a single time; roughly 28% belongs to the top ten. The chain uses TRBV5-1 and TRBJ1-6, with D uncertain. This material consisted of peripheral blood, taken before any cancer treatment. The sequence came from a female donor older than 55 with stage I lung adenocarcinoma. The CDR3: CASSDRENSPLHF. Written as DNA, the CDR3 is TGCGCCAGCAGCGATCGGGAGAATTCACCCCTCCACTTT.